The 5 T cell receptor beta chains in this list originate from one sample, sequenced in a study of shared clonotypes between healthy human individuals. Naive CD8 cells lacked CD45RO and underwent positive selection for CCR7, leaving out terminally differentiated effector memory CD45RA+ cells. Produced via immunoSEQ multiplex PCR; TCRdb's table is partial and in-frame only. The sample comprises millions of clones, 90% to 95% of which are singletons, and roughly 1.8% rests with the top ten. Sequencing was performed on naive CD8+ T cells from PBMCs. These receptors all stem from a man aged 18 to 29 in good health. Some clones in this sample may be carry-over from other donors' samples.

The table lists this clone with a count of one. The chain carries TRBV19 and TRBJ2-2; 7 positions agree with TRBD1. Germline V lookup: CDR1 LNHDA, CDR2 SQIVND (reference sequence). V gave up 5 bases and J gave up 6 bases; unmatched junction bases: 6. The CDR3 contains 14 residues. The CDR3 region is CASSVIQGSGELFF. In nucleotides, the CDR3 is TGTGCCAGTAGTGTAATACAGGGGTCCGGGGAGCTGTTTTTT.

The CDR3 region is CASRHDTGGRSQPQHF. DNA of the CDR3: TGTGCCAGCAGACACGACACAGGGGGCCGAAGTCAGCCCCAGCATTTT. The rearrangement uses TRBV28 and TRBJ1-5; TRBD1 aligns across 9 bases. Germline-derived CDR1 and CDR2 are MDHEN and SYDVKM. J was trimmed by 6 bases and V by 6 bases; bases with no gene match: 12. CDR3 length: 16 residues.

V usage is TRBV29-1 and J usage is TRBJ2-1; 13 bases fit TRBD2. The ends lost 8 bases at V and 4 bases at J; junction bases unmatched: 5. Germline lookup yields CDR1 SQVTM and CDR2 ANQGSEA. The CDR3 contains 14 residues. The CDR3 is CSTQGLAGYNEQFF. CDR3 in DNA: TGCAGCACCCAGGGACTAGCGGGGTACAATGAGCAGTTCTTC.

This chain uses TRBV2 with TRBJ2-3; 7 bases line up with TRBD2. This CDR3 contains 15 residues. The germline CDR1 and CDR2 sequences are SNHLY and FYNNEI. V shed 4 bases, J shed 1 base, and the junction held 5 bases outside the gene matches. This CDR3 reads CASSVGGVGTDTQYF. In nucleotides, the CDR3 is TGTGCCAGCAGTGTGGGGGGGGTGGGCACAGATACGCAGTATTTT. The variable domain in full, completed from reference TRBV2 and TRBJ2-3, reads EPEVTQTPSHQVTQMGQEVILRCVPISNHLYFYWYRQILGQKVEFLVSFYNNEISEKSEIFDDQFSVERPDGSNFTLKIRSTKLEDSAMYFCASSVGGVGTDTQYFGPGTRLTVL.

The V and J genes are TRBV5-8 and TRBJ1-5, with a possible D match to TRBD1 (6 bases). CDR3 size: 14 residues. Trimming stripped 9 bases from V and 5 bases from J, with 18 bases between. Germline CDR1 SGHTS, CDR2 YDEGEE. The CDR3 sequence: CATWDTANDQPQHF. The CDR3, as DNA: TGTGCCACCTGGGACACGGCCAATGATCAGCCCCAGCATTTT.